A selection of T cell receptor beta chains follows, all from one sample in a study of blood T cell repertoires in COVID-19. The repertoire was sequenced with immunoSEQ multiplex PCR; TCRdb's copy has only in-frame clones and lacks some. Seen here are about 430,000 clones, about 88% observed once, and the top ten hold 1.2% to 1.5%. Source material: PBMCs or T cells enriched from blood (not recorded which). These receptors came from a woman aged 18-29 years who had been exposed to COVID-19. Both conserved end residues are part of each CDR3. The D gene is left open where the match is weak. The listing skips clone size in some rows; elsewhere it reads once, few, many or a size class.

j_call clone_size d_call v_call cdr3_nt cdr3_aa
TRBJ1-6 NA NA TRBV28 TGTGCCAGCAGCCAGGGGAGGGGGGATAATTCACCCCTCCACTTT CASSQGRGDNSPLHF
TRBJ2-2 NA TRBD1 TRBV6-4 TGTGCCAGCAGTCGTTCGACAGGGCAGACTTCCACCGGGGAGCTGTTTTTT CASSRSTGQTSTGELFF
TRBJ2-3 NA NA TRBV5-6 TGTGCCAGCAGCCGCTCAGATGGCCCTCATACGCAGTATTTT CASSRSDGPHTQYF
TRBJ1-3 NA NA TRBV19 TGTGCCAGTACCCCCGGACAGATCTCTGGAAACACCATATATTTT CASTPGQISGNTIYF
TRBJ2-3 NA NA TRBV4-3 TGCGCCAGCAGCCAAGAAAGGGCGGGGGCCCCCTGGGATACGCAGTATTTT CASSQERAGAPWDTQYF
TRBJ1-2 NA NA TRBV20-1 TGCAGTGCTAGTGTGGGCAACTATGGCTACACCTTC CSASVGNYGYTF
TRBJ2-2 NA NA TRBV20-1 TGCAGTGCTAGTGTCGGGGGGCACGGGGAGCTGTTTTTT CSASVGGHGELFF
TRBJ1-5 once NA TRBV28 TGTGCCAGCAGTTTTCGGGGGGCGAGCAATCAGCCCCAGCATTTT CASSFRGASNQPQHF
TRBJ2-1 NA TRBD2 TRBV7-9 TGTGCCAGCAGCTTAGTCGGGGGGAACAATGAGCAGTTCTTC CASSLVGGNNEQFF
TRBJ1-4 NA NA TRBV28 TGTGCCAGCAGTAGCCGACAGACCGAAAAACTGTTTTTT CASSSRQTEKLFF
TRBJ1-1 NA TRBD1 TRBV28 TGTGCCAGCAGCCCGGACAGGGAGGGTTTCTTT CASSPDREGFF
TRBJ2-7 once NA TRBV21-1 TGTGCCAGCGTCGAAAGACTAGCGGGGGACCCTGACCCCTACGAGCAGTACTTC CASVERLAGDPDPYEQYF
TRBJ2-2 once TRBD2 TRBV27 TGTGCCAGCAAGTTACTAGCGGCCACCGGGGAGCTGTTTTTT CASKLLAATGELFF
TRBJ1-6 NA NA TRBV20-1 TGCAGCAGACACAATAATTCACCCCTCCACTTT CSRHNNSPLHF
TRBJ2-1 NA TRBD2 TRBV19 TGTGCCAGTACCACGCCCGGGGTGAGCGGGATCACCCACAATGAGCAGTTCTTC CASTTPGVSGITHNEQFF
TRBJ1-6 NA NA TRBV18 TGTGCCAGCTCACCACCGCTAGCTCTCAATTCACCCCTCCACTTT CASSPPLALNSPLHF
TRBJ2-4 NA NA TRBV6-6 TGTGCCAGCAGGGCCGAGGGGGACATTCAGTACTTC CASRAEGDIQYF
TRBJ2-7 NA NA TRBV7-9 TGTGCCAGCAGCTTATCAGGGCAGTCCTACGAGCAGTACTTC CASSLSGQSYEQYF
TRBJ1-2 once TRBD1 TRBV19 TGTGCCAGTAGGGCACGCGGGACAGTTAACTATGGCTACACCTTC CASRARGTVNYGYTF
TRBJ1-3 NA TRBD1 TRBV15 TGTGCCACCAGCAGGGGGGGACAGTCCGGAAACACCATATATTTT CATSRGGQSGNTIYF
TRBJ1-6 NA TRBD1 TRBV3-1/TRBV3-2 TGTGCCAGCAGCCAAAGTGACAGGGGCCCACCCCTCCACTTT CASSQSDRGPPLHF
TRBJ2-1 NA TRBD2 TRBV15 TGTGCCACCAGCACCCTTGCGGGGGGGATGTACAATGAGCAGTTCTTC CATSTLAGGMYNEQFF
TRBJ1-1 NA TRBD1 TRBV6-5 TGTGCCAGCAGTCGCTCCGACAGGGATCCGGGTGAAGCTTTCTTT CASSRSDRDPGEAFF
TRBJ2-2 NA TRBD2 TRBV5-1 TGCGCCAGCAGCTGGCTGACTAGCGGGAGCACCGGGGAGCTGTTTTTT CASSWLTSGSTGELFF
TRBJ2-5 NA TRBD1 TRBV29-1 TGCAGCGTTCTTGGACAGGGACAAGAGACCCAGTACTTC CSVLGQGQETQYF
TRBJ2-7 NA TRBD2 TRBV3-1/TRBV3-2 TGTGCCAGCAGTGGACTAGCGGGAGCCTACGAGCAGTACTTC CASSGLAGAYEQYF
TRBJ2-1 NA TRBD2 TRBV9 TGTGCCAGCAGCGTAGATGGGCTAGCGGGGGACCTGAAATACAATGAGCAGTTCTTC CASSVDGLAGDLKYNEQFF
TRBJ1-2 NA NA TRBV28 TGTGCCAGCAGTCTATTACAGGGACCCCATGGCTACACCTTC CASSLLQGPHGYTF
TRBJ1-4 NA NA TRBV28 TGTGCCAGCAGTTTAACAGGGCCCTCTAATGAAAAACTGTTTTTT CASSLTGPSNEKLFF
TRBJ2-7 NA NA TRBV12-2 TGTGCAAGTCGCCGACCGAAACTAGCGGTCTACGAGCAGTACTTC CASRRPKLAVYEQYF
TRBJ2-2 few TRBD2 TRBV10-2 TGCGCCAGCATGGTAGCGGGGTGGACCGGGGAGCTGTTTTTT CASMVAGWTGELFF
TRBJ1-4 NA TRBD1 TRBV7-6 TGTGCCAGCAGCTTAGCGTCTAGGGGGCGGGAAAAACTGTTTTTT CASSLASRGREKLFF
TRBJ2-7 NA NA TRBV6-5 TGTGCCAGCAGCCAACAGGGATACGAGCAGTACTTC CASSQQGYEQYF
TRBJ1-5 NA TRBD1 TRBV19 TGTGCCAGTAGTATCGGGACAGGGGCTTATAGCAATCAGCCCCAGCATTTT CASSIGTGAYSNQPQHF
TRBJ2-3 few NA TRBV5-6 TGTGCCAGCAGCCCTGGAGGACCAGATACGCAGTATTTT CASSPGGPDTQYF
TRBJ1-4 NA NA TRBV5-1 TGCGCCAGCAGCTTGGGGGGCAGACCTAATGAAAAACTGTTTTTT CASSLGGRPNEKLFF
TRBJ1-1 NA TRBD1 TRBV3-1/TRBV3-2 TGTGCCAGCAGCCAGGGACAGGTGAACACTGAAGCTTTCTTT CASSQGQVNTEAFF
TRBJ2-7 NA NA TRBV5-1 TGCGCCAGCAGCTTGAACTCGGCGGATCCTACCTACGAGCAGTACTTC CASSLNSADPTYEQYF